One T cell receptor (beta chain) is described in this entry. Its target is unknown. Using immunoSEQ multiplex PCR, the repertoire was profiled, and TCRdb retains in-frame clones only, with some absent. The sample has tens of thousands of clones, approximately 94% seen once. Time point meaning: newly diagnosed, previously untreated cHL patient sample. This entry comes from a study of PD-1 blockade in classical Hodgkin lymphoma. The CDR3 sequence is 15 residues long. Germline CDR1 reads GTSNPN; CDR2 reads SVGIG (reference sequence). V lost 4 bases, J lost 5 bases, and 21 bases lay in between. Study-level points and caveats: There remain no defined causes for the repertoire differences, which possibly reflect disease activity or prior therapy.

The sequencing input was peripheral blood mononuclear cells (PBMCs). The clonotype was recovered from a human donor with classical Hodgkin lymphoma. This chain links TRBV30 with TRBJ2-7, with a possible D match to TRBD1 (6 bases). The CDR3, as DNA: TGTGCCTGGACCGATCCCATCAGGGGCCGAAACGAGCAGTACTTC. It translates to CAWTDPIRGRNEQYF.